Shown below are 27 T cell receptor beta chains from a single sample sequenced in a study of cytomegalovirus exposure and HLA in healthy donors. Measured with immunoSEQ multiplex PCR; TCRdb has only the in-frame clones, and not every one. The data contain over 60,000 clones, roughly 96% of them singletons. Source material: PBMCs. The receptors here all came from a man younger than 35 in good health and CMV-seronegative.

This chain uses TRBV11-2 with TRBJ2-7, with TRBD1 matching 7 bases. The CDR3 consists of 15 residues. Germline V gives CDR1 SGHAT, CDR2 FQNNGV. The V and J ends lost 3 bases and 2 bases, in that order; junction bases with no gene match: 7. In nucleotides, the CDR3 is TGTGCCAGCAGCTTGACACAGGGGATTGCCTACGAGCAGTACTTC. Its protein product is CASSLTQGIAYEQYF.

The chain has TRBV14 and TRBJ1-5, with D hard to call. The CDR3 extends over 14 amino acids. Germline CDR1 and CDR2: SGHDN and FVKESK. V was pared by 8 bases and J by 3 bases, with 14 bases between. The CDR3 region has the DNA TGTGCCAGCTCCGGGTTAGGTTTCAATCAGCCCCAGCATTTT. Residues: CASSGLGFNQPQHF.

The rearrangement links TRBV6-5 to TRBJ1-1, with D possibly being TRBD1 (5 bases). Trimming took 0 bases from V and 5 from J, leaving 10 bases between them. The CDR3 runs to 14 residues. Germline values: CDR1 MNHEY, CDR2 SVGAGI. For the CDR3, the DNA is TGTGCCAGCAGTTACTCGGGCAGGGCTACTGAAGCTTTCTTT. This encodes CASSYSGRATEAFF.

CDR3 sequence (DNA): TGTGCCAGCAGCCCAGACAGGGATCGGAACGAGCAGTACTTC. It is translated as CASSPDRDRNEQYF. The chain is built from TRBV7-9 and TRBJ2-7; 7 bases fit TRBD1. Germline-derived CDR1 and CDR2 are SEHNR and FQNEAQ (reference sequence). V trimming: 5 bases; J trimming: 5 bases; junction bases outside the gene matches: 9. The CDR3 runs 14 residues.

This clone was detected once. The chain carries TRBV7-9 and TRBJ1-4; 9 bases match TRBD1. CDR1 SEHNR and CDR2 FQNEAQ come from the germline V gene (reference sequence). This CDR3 is 15 amino acids long. J was trimmed by 8 bases and V by 1 base; bases with no gene match: 5. CDR3 residues: CASSLEDRGDEKLFF. The CDR3 DNA is TGTGCCAGCAGCTTAGAGGACAGGGGAGACGAAAAACTGTTTTTT.

The chain links TRBV19 to TRBJ2-1; tentatively, D is TRBD2 (5 bases). This CDR3 has 15 amino acids. Germline V gene data show CDR1 as LNHDA and CDR2 as SQIVND (reference sequence). Trimming took off 1 base at V and 4 bases at J, with 11 bases between the two ends. The CDR3 DNA reads as TGTGCCAGTAGTATAGGGACTTCCGAATACAATGAGCAGTTCTTC. This encodes CASSIGTSEYNEQFF. Full variable domain (outside the CDR3, taken from reference TRBV19 and TRBJ2-1): DGGITQSPKYLFRKEGQNVTLSCEQNLNHDAMYWYRQDPGQGLRLIYYSQIVNDFQKGDIAEGYSVSREKKESFPLTVTSAQKNPTAFYLCASSIGTSEYNEQFFGPGTRLTVL.

V and J are TRBV18 and TRBJ2-2; TRBD2 aligns across 8 bases. CDR3 length: 15 amino acids. CDR1 is KGHSH, CDR2 LQKENI, per germline. J gave up 5 bases and V 2 bases, and 4 bases lay outside the gene matches. CDR3 amino acids: CASSPSLAGTGELFF. For the CDR3, the DNA is TGTGCCAGCTCACCATCGCTAGCGGGTACCGGGGAGCTGTTTTTT.

Only one count was recorded for this clone. The V and J genes are TRBV5-1 and TRBJ1-1, with 9 bases aligning to TRBD1. Germline V gives CDR1 SGHRS, CDR2 YFSETQ. The CDR3 loop spans 16 amino acids. V lost 0 bases to trimming and J lost 3 bases; unmatched junction nucleotides: 6. CDR3 protein: CASSLANRGPYTEAFF. The CDR3 region has the DNA TGCGCCAGCAGCTTGGCGAACAGGGGGCCCTACACTGAAGCTTTCTTT.

In nucleotides, the CDR3 is TGCAGCGTTGAAGACGGACAGGAAAAACCCTACGAGCAGTACTTC. Translation gives CSVEDGQEKPYEQYF. This chain joins TRBV29-1 and TRBJ2-7; 7 bases line up with TRBD1. Unmatched junction bases numbered 7, after V lost 0 bases and J lost 2 bases. Per the germline V gene, CDR1 is SQVTM and CDR2 is ANQGSEA. This CDR3 spans 15 amino acids.

The rearrangement uses TRBV30 and TRBJ1-2; a possible D gene is TRBD1 (5 bases). With 3 bases removed from V and 6 bases from J, the gap between germline ends came to 20 bases. Per the germline V gene, CDR1 is GTSNPN and CDR2 is SVGIG (reference sequence). The CDR3 totals 15 residues. The CDR3 sequence is CAWSEKTDMRNGYTF. In nucleotides, the CDR3 is TGTGCCTGGAGCGAAAAAACGGACATGAGGAATGGCTACACCTTC.

The chain carries TRBV11-3 and TRBJ2-2, with a tentative D call TRBD1 (5 bases). From germline, CDR1 is SGHNT and CDR2 YENEEA. The CDR3 is made up of 12 amino acids. Trimming cost V 11 bases and J 3 bases, with 10 bases left between them. This CDR3 is CAFAGYTGELFF. The CDR3 DNA reads as TGTGCCTTCGCAGGGTACACCGGGGAGCTGTTTTTT.

A single count supports this clone. V and J are TRBV7-3 and TRBJ1-1; tentatively, D is TRBD1 (5 bases). Per the germline V gene, CDR1 is SGHTA and CDR2 is FQGTGA. This CDR3 comprises 14 residues. The V end was cut by 4 bases, the J end by 0 bases, with 9 bases between. The CDR3 region is CASSSTGMNTEAFF. DNA of the CDR3: TGTGCCAGCAGCTCTACAGGAATGAACACTGAAGCTTTCTTT.

This sequence joins TRBV27 and TRBJ1-1; D remains unclear. Deletions cut 6 bases from V and 8 bases from J, with 16 bases between. This CDR3 contains 13 residues. Germline CDR1 is MNHEY and CDR2 is SMNVEV (reference sequence). The CDR3 DNA sequence: TGTGCCAGCAGCCCTGCGTTGGTGCGGGAAGCTTTCTTT. It yields the protein CASSPALVREAFF.

The CDR3 DNA follows: TGTGCCAGCAGCGAGTCAGGGCAAGAGACCCAGTACTTC. This gives the protein CASSESGQETQYF. V is TRBV9 and J is TRBJ2-5, with TRBD1 as a possible D gene (5 bases). The CDR3 has 13 residues. Germline V gives CDR1 SGDLS, CDR2 YYNGEE. Trimming stripped 3 bases from V and 2 bases from J, with 8 bases between. Looking up the rest from reference TRBV9 and TRBJ2-5 gives the full variable domain: DSGVTQTPKHLITATGQRVTLRCSPRSGDLSVYWYQQSLDQGLQFLIQYYNGEERAKGNILERFSAQQFPDLHSELNLSSLELGDSALYFCASSESGQETQYFGPGTRLLVL.

V gene TRBV9 combines with J gene TRBJ1-1; no reliable D call. CDR3 size: 13 residues. V was clipped by 5 bases and J by 0 bases, with 8 bases between them. Germline V gene lookup returns CDR1 SGDLS and CDR2 YYNGEE. The CDR3 nucleotides are TGTGCCAGCAGTGTGGCGGTGAACACTGAAGCTTTCTTT. It codes for CASSVAVNTEAFF.

The gene calls are TRBV11-2 and TRBJ2-4, with TRBD1 identical over 9 bases. CDR1 SGHAT and CDR2 FQNNGV come from the germline V gene. V lost 3 bases, J lost 0 bases, and 6 bases stayed unmatched. This CDR3 is 17 amino acids long. Written as DNA, the CDR3 is TGTGCCAGCAGCTTGGGACAGGGAAACTTAGCCAAAAACATTCAGTACTTC. Protein: CASSLGQGNLAKNIQYF.

V gene TRBV11-2 combines with J gene TRBJ2-5, with D uncertain. The DNA end lines up better with TRBJ2-7; the J call may be wrong. The CDR3 sequence is 14 residues long. CDR1 and CDR2 (germline): SGHAT, FQNNGV. The chain's CDR3 is CASSLGGEYYEQYF. The CDR3 coding sequence is TGTGCCAGCAGCTTAGGAGGCGAGTACTACGAGCAGTACTTC.

The chain employs TRBV30 and TRBJ2-5, with 8 bases aligning to TRBD2. Germline assignment: CDR1 GTSNPN and CDR2 SVGIG (reference sequence). The CDR3 contains 17 residues. V lost 0 bases, J lost 5 bases, and 14 bases stayed unmatched. CDR3 amino acids: CAWSVSGGRRLRETQYF. CDR3 bases: TGTGCCTGGAGTGTAAGTGGCGGGAGGAGGTTACGGGAGACCCAGTACTTC.

CDR3 amino acids: CASSPGQADTQYF. The CDR3 bases are TGTGCCAGCAGCCCGGGACAGGCGGATACGCAGTATTTT. This chain joins TRBV5-4 and TRBJ2-3, with 8 bases identical to TRBD1. The V gene's germline CDR1 is SGHNT and CDR2 YYREEE (reference sequence). The V and J ends lost 4 bases and 6 bases, in that order; junction bases with no gene match: 4. This CDR3 comprises 13 residues.

V gene TRBV18 combines with J gene TRBJ1-1; D is unresolved. V dropped 3 bases and J dropped 1 base, with 18 bases sitting between them. The CDR3 covers 17 residues. CDR1 and CDR2 from the germline V gene are KGHSH and LQKENI. CDR3 amino acids: CASSPGVGQISNTEAFF. The CDR3 DNA reads as TGTGCCAGCTCACCCGGGGTTGGGCAGATCTCGAACACTGAAGCTTTCTTT.

V usage is TRBV2 and J usage is TRBJ2-4, with D tentatively TRBD1 (6 bases). CDR3 length: 14 residues. CDR1 and CDR2 (germline): SNHLY, FYNNEI. V lost 5 bases and J 7 bases, leaving 15 bases between the germline ends. In DNA, the CDR3 is TGTGCCAGCAGTATTAAGACAGGCGAGAACATTCAGTACTTC. This translates into CASSIKTGENIQYF.

V and J are TRBV6-6 and TRBJ2-7, with TRBD1 identical over 9 bases. The junction had 5 bases not matched to a gene; V was cut back by 3 bases and J by 11 bases. CDR1 and CDR2 from the germline V gene are MNHNY and SVGAGI (reference sequence). The CDR3 runs 12 residues. CDR3 amino acids: CASSYEDRGKYF. The CDR3 DNA reads TGTGCCAGCAGTTATGAGGACAGGGGCAAGTACTTC.

The genes are TRBV19 and TRBJ2-1, with 7 bases lining up with TRBD1. Trimming at V came to 3 bases and at J to 2 bases, leaving 7 bases not matched to a gene. CDR3 length equals 16 residues. The germline gives CDR1 LNHDA, CDR2 SQIVND (reference sequence). The CDR3 protein is CASSIDGQEPYNEQFF. The CDR3 coding sequence is TGTGCCAGTAGTATCGATGGACAGGAACCCTACAATGAGCAGTTCTTC.

The chain recombines TRBV6-5 with TRBJ1-2; 9 nucleotides align to TRBD1. J lost 4 bases, V lost 2 bases, and 2 bases had no gene match. The CDR3 totals 14 residues. The germline V gene has CDR1 MNHEY and CDR2 SVGAGI. Written as DNA, the CDR3 is TGTGCCAGCAGTTACGGGACAGGGACCTATGGCTACACCTTC. This codes for CASSYGTGTYGYTF.

This chain joins TRBV9 and TRBJ2-5; 7 nucleotides align to TRBD2. This CDR3 spans 18 amino acids. Germline assignment: CDR1 SGDLS and CDR2 YYNGEE. V lost 3 bases, J lost 5 bases, and 19 bases stayed unmatched. CDR3: CASSGPNWGGSGVETQYF. CDR3 coding DNA: TGTGCCAGCAGCGGACCCAACTGGGGGGGAAGCGGCGTGGAGACCCAGTACTTC.

The rearrangement joins TRBV6-6 to TRBJ2-7, with D tentatively TRBD2 (6 bases). Germline CDR1 MNHNY, CDR2 SVGAGI (reference sequence). Trimming stripped 6 bases from V and 2 bases from J, with 14 bases between. This CDR3 is 14 amino acids long. This chain's CDR3 is CASRDKSGPYEQYF. The CDR3, as DNA: TGTGCCAGCAGAGACAAAAGCGGGCCCTACGAGCAGTACTTC.

This chain uses TRBV6-5 with TRBJ2-5; 10 bases fit TRBD2. The CDR3 covers 14 residues. From germline, CDR1 is MNHEY and CDR2 SVGAGI. The J segment lost 4 bases and the V segment lost 2 bases, leaving 1 base of the junction unmatched. The CDR3 nucleotides are TGTGCCAGCAGTTACCTAGCGGGAGTAGAGACCCAGTACTTC. It yields the protein CASSYLAGVETQYF.